Each of the 16 T cell receptor beta chains below was sequenced from the same sample in a study of T cells in Graves' hyperthyroidism and ophthalmopathy (dated by TCRdb to between 2018 and 2021). The library was made by multiplex PCR. The listed sequencing device is Illumina HiSeq 2000. The TCR beta CDR3 regions were amplified from the RNA transcripts. For the first round of RT-PCR on the TCR CDR3, the HTBI primer set was used together with the Qiagen OneStep RT-PCR kit. TCRdb reprocessing: public reads trimmed at Q25 with fastp, clones called with MiXCR, in-frame beta chains kept. Here each entry gathers all rows of one CDR3 protein and keeps the most common genes and DNA. A total of approximately 570,000 distinct CDR3 sequences appear in this sample, 20% of them only once. Over 45% of the sample is taken by the ten largest. The material sequenced was blood. The source of these receptors is a middle-aged man with Graves' ophthalmopathy.

J is TRBJ2-7 and V is TRBV3-1, with D perhaps TRBD1 or TRBD2 (5 bases each). Germline V gives CDR1 LGHDT, CDR2 YNNKEL (reference sequence). V lost 4 bases and J lost 7, with 14 bases in between. The CDR3 covers 13 residues. CDR3 coding DNA: TGTGCCAGCAGCCGAGGGACGCCCGGAGAGCAGTACTTC. This codes for CASSRGTPGEQYF.

This clonotype was counted a few times. The chain has TRBV7-2 and TRBJ2-1, with no clear D. Germline V lookup: CDR1 SGHTA, CDR2 FQGNSA. V gave up 1 base and J gave up 7 bases, with 14 bases separating them. CDR3 size: 15 residues. As DNA, the CDR3 is TGTGCCAGCAGCTTAGTAAGGCTTGTAAGGAATGAGCAGTTCTTC. Translating it yields CASSLVRLVRNEQFF.

This sequence joins TRBV6-1 and TRBJ1-6, with D possibly being TRBD1 (5 bases). CDR1 is MNHNS and CDR2 is SASEGT in the germline V gene. The CDR3 is 14 amino acids. V lost 2 bases to trimming and J lost 9 bases, with 11 bases between them. The CDR3 loop reads CASSELGRGSPLHF. DNA for the CDR3: TGTGCCAGCAGTGAACTGGGGAGGGGTTCACCCCTCCACTTT.

This clonotype was counted at least ten times. The chain couples TRBV5-1 to TRBJ2-2, with D hard to call. Germline values: CDR1 SGHRS, CDR2 YFSETQ. The CDR3 is made up of 17 amino acids. Trimming removed 0 bases from V and 1 base from J, with 13 bases in between. The CDR3 DNA is TGCGCCAGCAGCTTGGATCTTCCGGGTCAGAACACCGGGGAGCTGTTTTTT. It yields the protein CASSLDLPGQNTGELFF.

The table lists this clonotype with many counts. This rearrangement joins TRBV28 to TRBJ2-4; unclear D gene. V lost 3 bases to trimming and J lost 0 bases, with 12 bases between them. This CDR3 comprises 16 residues. Germline V gene sequence: CDR1 MDHEN, CDR2 SYDVKM. The CDR3 nucleotides read TGTGCCAGCAGTTTCGGAGCCGCATTAGCCAAAAACATTCAGTACTTC. It translates to CASSFGAALAKNIQYF.

V and J are TRBV7-9 and TRBJ1-1, with TRBD1 matching over 7 bases. Germline trimming cut 4 bases from V and 10 bases from J; bases unmatched to any gene: 12. The CDR3 contains 14 residues. The germline gives CDR1 SEHNR, CDR2 FQNEAQ (reference sequence). CDR3 DNA: TGTGCCAGCAGCTCCCGACAGGGAACCACCGCAGCTTTCTTT. Residues: CASSSRQGTTAAFF.

This clonotype was seen ten or more times. The chain couples TRBV12-3 or TRBV12-4 to TRBJ2-7; 8 nucleotides line up with TRBD1. With V trimmed by 5 bases and J by 3 bases, 3 bases remained unmatched. The CDR3 is made up of 13 amino acids. CDR3 DNA sequence: TGTGCCAGCAGTGACAGGGGAGGCTACGAGCAGTACTTC. Encoded protein: CASSDRGGYEQYF.

This clonotype appeared a few times. This chain uses TRBV18 with TRBJ1-5; no clear D gene. CDR1 and CDR2 from the germline V gene are KGHSH and LQKENI. This CDR3 is 13 amino acids long. Trimming left V 2 bases short and J 5 bases short, with 7 bases between. The CDR3 coding sequence is TGTGCCAGCTCACCATTCAAGGATCAGCCCCAGCATTTT. The encoded protein is CASSPFKDQPQHF.

V usage is TRBV7-9 and J usage is TRBJ2-7, with D perhaps matching TRBD1 or TRBD2 (5 bases each). The CDR3 sequence is 16 residues long. V was pared by 1 base and J by 2 bases, with 15 bases between. Looked up from germline, CDR1 is SEHNR and CDR2 is FQNEAQ (reference sequence). CDR3 sequence (DNA): TGTGCCAGCAGCTTAGTCGTTGGGACCTCTGCCTACGAGCAGTACTTC. The encoded protein is CASSLVVGTSAYEQYF.

This clonotype was observed many times. The gene calls are TRBV30 and TRBJ1-1, with D perhaps TRBD1 (5 bases). V lost 0 bases, J lost 5 bases, and 10 bases lay in between. Per germline, CDR1 GTSNPN and CDR2 SVGIG (reference sequence). The CDR3 runs to 13 residues. For the CDR3, the DNA is TGTGCCTGGAGTGTACTTGGGGGGACTGAAGCTTTCTTT. Translating gives CAWSVLGGTEAFF.

The V gene is TRBV5-5, the J gene TRBJ2-1, with D unresolved. The germline V gene encodes CDR1 SGHKS and CDR2 YYEKEE (reference sequence). This CDR3 contains 14 residues. The germline V and J ends were trimmed by 3 bases and 0 bases, with 7 bases remaining between them. CDR3 protein: CASSWGSSYNEQFF. The DNA of the CDR3 is TGTGCCAGCAGCTGGGGTAGCTCCTACAATGAGCAGTTCTTC.

This chain links TRBV10-3 with TRBJ2-2; D perhaps matches TRBD2 (6 bases). CDR1 and CDR2 (germline): ENHRY, SYGVKD. This CDR3 has 15 amino acids. V was shortened by 0 bases and J by 2 bases, with 7 bases between the two germline ends. The CDR3 reads CAISESGGNTGELFF. The CDR3 coding sequence is TGTGCCATCAGTGAGTCCGGGGGAAACACCGGGGAGCTGTTTTTT.

This clonotype was seen more than once but under ten times. V gene TRBV30 combines with J gene TRBJ1-3; D gene ambiguous. The CDR3 spans 11 residues. Trimming stripped 2 bases from V and 8 bases from J, with 7 bases between. Germline V lookup: CDR1 GTSNPN, CDR2 SVGIG (reference sequence). The CDR3 here is CAWSHGDTIYF. In nucleotides, the CDR3 is TGTGCCTGGAGTCACGGGGACACCATATATTTT.

In its sample, this clonotype was seen a few times. This chain links TRBV7-9 with TRBJ1-2, with D possibly matching TRBD1 (5 bases). The CDR3 sequence is 16 residues long. Germline CDR1 and CDR2: SEHNR and FQNEAQ (reference sequence). V was pared by 1 base and J by 6 bases, with 18 bases between. CDR3 protein: CASSLGAGSYNHGYTF. CDR3 nucleotides: TGTGCCAGCAGCTTAGGGGCAGGGTCGTACAACCATGGCTACACCTTC.

About this clonotype itself: One junction end disagrees with the germline gene, perhaps due to a read error. The gene calls are TRBV3-1 and TRBJ2-5; the match to TRBD2 covers 7 bases. The CDR3 sequence is 13 residues long. CDR1 LGHDT and CDR2 YNNKEL come from the germline V gene (reference sequence). As DNA, the CDR3 is TGTGCCAGCAGCGGGCTAGCGGCCTCCCCTCAGGACTTC. Protein product: CASSGLAASPQDF.

In DNA, the CDR3 is TGTGCCAGCAGCTTAGTAGAGGGTTGGAACACTGAAGCTTTCTTT. Its translation: CASSLVEGWNTEAFF. The chain links TRBV7-9 to TRBJ1-1, with D uncertain. This CDR3 is built from 15 residues. Germline V gives CDR1 SEHNR, CDR2 FQNEAQ (reference sequence). V gave up 1 base and J gave up 1 base, with 10 bases separating them.